Listed below are T cell receptor beta chains from one sample, sequenced in a study of cytomegalovirus exposure and HLA in healthy donors. The table came from immunoSEQ multiplex PCR; TCRdb's copy has only in-frame clones and leaves some out. The sample has over 150,000 clones; 81% are singletons. Sequenced input: PBMCs. The source is a woman in her twenties or thirties in good health and CMV-seronegative. Both conserved end residues are part of each CDR3. The D gene is left open where the match is weak. The size of a clone is reported for some rows only, either as once, few or many, or as a class for expanded clones.

j_call: TRBJ1-5; clone_size: few; d_call: TRBD1; v_call: TRBV28; cdr3_nt: TGTGCCAGCAGTTTTCAGGGGGTCAACAATCAGCCCCAGCATTTT; cdr3_aa: CASSFQGVNNQPQHF
j_call: TRBJ1-1; clone_size: -; d_call: -; v_call: TRBV7-2; cdr3_nt: TGTGCCAGCAGCTCTACCGCGGCGGGCACTGAAGCTTTCTTT; cdr3_aa: CASSSTAAGTEAFF
j_call: TRBJ1-1; clone_size: once; d_call: -; v_call: TRBV5-1; cdr3_nt: TGCGCCAGCACCCTATACGGTCCGAACAAGGGGACTGAAGCTTTCTTT; cdr3_aa: CASTLYGPNKGTEAFF
j_call: TRBJ1-1; clone_size: -; d_call: TRBD1; v_call: TRBV2; cdr3_nt: TGTGCCAGCAGTAGGGACAGGGTCGTTCCTTTCTTT; cdr3_aa: CASSRDRVVPFF
j_call: TRBJ1-4; clone_size: once; d_call: TRBD1; v_call: TRBV20-1; cdr3_nt: TGCAGGCGACAGGGATCTGAAAAACTGTTTTTT; cdr3_aa: CRRQGSEKLFF
j_call: TRBJ2-7; clone_size: -; d_call: -; v_call: TRBV28; cdr3_nt: TGTGCCAGCAGTTTTCGAGGCTTCGAGCAGTACTTC; cdr3_aa: CASSFRGFEQYF
j_call: TRBJ2-3; clone_size: few; d_call: TRBD2; v_call: TRBV28; cdr3_nt: TGTGCCAGCAGCCAATCCCAAGCGGGGCCCACAGATACGCAGTATTTT; cdr3_aa: CASSQSQAGPTDTQYF
j_call: TRBJ1-5; clone_size: -; d_call: -; v_call: TRBV4-3; cdr3_nt: TGCGCCAGCAGCGAAGCCGTCGGGACACGAGATCAGCCCCAGCATTTT; cdr3_aa: CASSEAVGTRDQPQHF
j_call: TRBJ1-1; clone_size: -; d_call: -; v_call: TRBV9; cdr3_nt: TGTGCCAGCAGGTTACCCGGGGGGAACACTGAAGCTTTCTTT; cdr3_aa: CASRLPGGNTEAFF
j_call: TRBJ2-5; clone_size: -; d_call: TRBD2; v_call: TRBV5-1; cdr3_nt: TGCGCCAGCAGCCCCTGGGGACTAGCGGAAAAGAGCCGAGAGACCCAGTACTTC; cdr3_aa: CASSPWGLAEKSRETQYF
j_call: TRBJ1-4; clone_size: few; d_call: TRBD1; v_call: TRBV7-6; cdr3_nt: TGTGCCAGCAGCGTCATTGCAGGGGGCGAGAATGAAAAACTGTTTTTT; cdr3_aa: CASSVIAGGENEKLFF